Presented here are 20 T cell receptor beta chains from one specimen sequenced in a study of tumor-infiltrating lymphocytes in localized non-small cell lung cancer. Libraries were prepared by immunoSEQ multiplex PCR; TCRdb keeps only in-frame clonotypes and omits some of them. The sample holds approximately 4,000 clones, approximately 85% seen once. The specimen was uninvolved lung tissue not adjacent to the tumor. Receptors were obtained from a human donor with non-small cell lung cancer.

The chain uses TRBV30 and TRBJ2-1, with 15 positions matching TRBD2. Germline loops: CDR1 GTSNPN, CDR2 SVGIG (reference sequence). V shed 0 bases, J shed 5 bases, and the junction held 5 bases outside the gene matches. This CDR3 has 17 amino acids. CDR3 nucleotide sequence: TGTGCCTGGAGTGTGGGGAGGACTAGCGGGGGGGACAATGAGCAGTTCTTC. Translated: CAWSVGRTSGGDNEQFF. The entire variable domain, with the rest obtained from reference TRBV30 and TRBJ2-1, is as follows: SQTIHQWPATLVQPVGSPLSLECTVEGTSNPNLYWYRQAAGRGLQLLFYSVGIGQISSEVPQNLSASRPQDRQFILSSKKLLLSDSGFYLCAWSVGRTSGGDNEQFFGPGTRLTVL.

This sequence joins TRBV5-1 and TRBJ2-3, with unresolved D. The CDR3 spans 17 residues. V lost 0 bases, J lost 0 bases, and 14 bases lay in between. Germline values: CDR1 SGHRS, CDR2 YFSETQ. CDR3 protein: CASSLALGGPSTDTQYF. The CDR3 bases are TGCGCCAGCAGCTTGGCCCTCGGCGGACCTAGCACAGATACGCAGTATTTT.

V usage is TRBV5-1 and J usage is TRBJ2-5, with 15 bases lining up with TRBD2. Germline CDR1 SGHRS, CDR2 YFSETQ. The CDR3 is 16 amino acids. The ends lost 0 bases at V and 4 bases at J; junction bases unmatched: 1. The CDR3 nucleotides are TGCGCCAGCAGCTTGGGGACTAGCGGGGGGGCAGAGACCCAGTACTTC. This sequence encodes CASSLGTSGGAETQYF. The full variable domain, its missing parts supplied by reference TRBV5-1 and TRBJ2-5, is KAGVTQTPRYLIKTRGQQVTLSCSPISGHRSVSWYQQTPGQGLQFLFEYFSETQRNKGNFPGRFSGRQFSNSRSEMNVSTLELGDSALYLCASSLGTSGGAETQYFGPGTRLLVL.

This chain uses TRBV7-9 with TRBJ1-1; D call uncertain. The V gene's germline CDR1 is SEHNR and CDR2 FQNEAQ (reference sequence). Trimming removed 5 bases from V and 2 bases from J, with 12 bases in between. The CDR3 has 14 amino acids. CDR3 sequence reads: CASSRQVGNTEAFF. CDR3 bases: TGTGCCAGCAGCCGTCAGGTGGGCAACACTGAAGCTTTCTTT.

The genes are TRBV10-1 and TRBJ2-1; 8 bases align to TRBD1. This CDR3 comprises 16 residues. The V gene's germline CDR1 is WNHNN and CDR2 SYGVQD (reference sequence). The ends lost 1 base at V and 7 bases at J; junction bases unmatched: 9. CDR3 loop: CASSEFQRQGRNEQFF. As DNA, the CDR3 is TGCGCCAGCAGTGAGTTCCAGAGACAGGGGAGGAATGAGCAGTTCTTC.

This chain joins TRBV25-1 and TRBJ1-1; TRBD1 might be the D (6 bases). Germline V gene data show CDR1 as MGHDK and CDR2 as SYGVNS. The CDR3 consists of 14 residues. V dropped 1 base and J dropped 4 bases, with 10 bases sitting between them. The DNA of the CDR3 is TGTGCCAGCAGTGAATCGGGCAGGGGCACTGAAGCTTTCTTT. It encodes CASSESGRGTEAFF.

The genes are TRBV5-1 and TRBJ1-1, with D perhaps matching TRBD1 (5 bases). Germline loops: CDR1 SGHRS, CDR2 YFSETQ. V was shortened by 5 bases and J by 1 base, with 12 bases between the two germline ends. The CDR3 totals 14 residues. The DNA of the CDR3 is TGCGCCAGCAGAATGGGACCGCAGAACACTGAAGCTTTCTTT. The encoded protein is CASRMGPQNTEAFF.

The chain employs TRBV27 and TRBJ1-5; D is unclear. Germline CDR1 is MNHEY and CDR2 is SMNVEV (reference sequence). CDR3 size: 13 residues. Trimming removed 3 bases at V and 6 bases at J, with 9 bases between. The chain's CDR3 is CASSLAPGQPQHF. For the CDR3, the DNA is TGTGCCAGCAGTTTGGCGCCGGGTCAGCCCCAGCATTTT.

The chain uses TRBV7-2 and TRBJ1-1; possible D gene TRBD1, 5 bases. The germline gives CDR1 SGHTA, CDR2 FQGNSA. V was shortened by 3 bases and J by 7 bases, with 9 bases between the two germline ends. The CDR3 is 12 amino acids. In DNA form, the CDR3 reads TGTGCCAGCAGCTTTTTCCAGGGTGAAGCTTTCTTT. This sequence encodes CASSFFQGEAFF.

The rearrangement links TRBV5-1 to TRBJ2-5; 7 bases are a match to TRBD2. The tail of the sequence fits TRBJ2-7 better, so the J call may be wrong. Germline-derived CDR1 and CDR2 are SGHRS and YFSETQ. CDR3 length: 13 residues. The DNA for the CDR3 is TGCGCCAGCAGCCTGGGGGGGACCTACGAGCAGTACTTC. Translated, it gives CASSLGGTYEQYF.

This chain uses TRBV30 with TRBJ2-7; D is possibly TRBD2 (7 bases). The length of the CDR3 is 14 residues. CDR1 is GTSNPN, CDR2 SVGIG, per germline (reference sequence). V shed 3 bases and J shed 4 bases, with 16 bases lying between them. The CDR3 region has the DNA TGTGCCTGGAGCCGGGGCGGGGGCGAATACGAGCAGTACTTC. Translated: CAWSRGGGEYEQYF.

The chain couples TRBV7-2 to TRBJ2-7, with a weak D call TRBD2 (5 bases). V lost 2 bases, J lost 2 bases, and 7 bases lay in between. The CDR3 is 13 amino acids. Germline CDR1 reads SGHTA; CDR2 reads FQGNSA. Here the CDR3 reads CASSLPGTYEQYF. The CDR3 nucleotides are TGTGCCAGCAGCTTACCCGGGACCTACGAGCAGTACTTC.

In this sample, this clone turned up once. V and J are TRBV10-3 and TRBJ2-7; maybe TRBD1 (6 bases). Trimming stripped 5 bases from V and 2 bases from J, with 16 bases between. The CDR3 contains 15 residues. Germline loops: CDR1 ENHRY, CDR2 SYGVKD. CDR3 DNA sequence: TGTGCCATCAGTAATAACAGGGCCCCTGCCTACGAGCAGTACTTC. Its translation is CAISNNRAPAYEQYF.

The rearrangement joins TRBV10-3 to TRBJ2-3, with TRBD2 matching 9 bases. Germline CDR1 ENHRY, CDR2 SYGVKD. This CDR3 contains 13 residues. The ends lost 7 bases at V and 4 bases at J; junction bases unmatched: 3. The CDR3 DNA is TGTGCCATCAAGGCGGGAGGGCCAGATACGCAGTATTTT. Encoded protein: CAIKAGGPDTQYF.

The chain is built from TRBV5-1 and TRBJ2-7; D perhaps matches TRBD2 (6 bases). The germline V and J ends were trimmed by 4 bases and 5 bases, with 16 bases remaining between them. Germline assignment: CDR1 SGHRS and CDR2 YFSETQ. The CDR3 length is 14 residues. The CDR3 spells CASSPGTGGDEQYF. CDR3 in DNA: TGCGCCAGCAGCCCCGGGACTGGAGGCGACGAGCAGTACTTC. Complete variable domain (other parts from reference TRBV5-1 and TRBJ2-7): KAGVTQTPRYLIKTRGQQVTLSCSPISGHRSVSWYQQTPGQGLQFLFEYFSETQRNKGNFPGRFSGRQFSNSRSEMNVSTLELGDSALYLCASSPGTGGDEQYFGPGTRLTVT.

The gene calls are TRBV9 and TRBJ1-5, with a tentative D call TRBD1 (5 bases). Germline CDR1 reads SGDLS; CDR2 reads YYNGEE. The V gene lost 0 bases and the J gene lost 1 base, with 14 bases spanning the gap. The CDR3 is 17 amino acids. CDR3 coding DNA: TGTGCCAGCAGCGTAGGCCAGGGCAAAAGAAGCAATCAGCCCCAGCATTTT. This encodes CASSVGQGKRSNQPQHF.

The J gene is TRBJ2-7, the V gene TRBV7-2; 7 nucleotides match TRBD1. Germline V gene lookup returns CDR1 SGHTA and CDR2 FQGNSA. The V gene end was trimmed by 1 base and the J gene end by 3 bases; junction bases not matched to a gene: 6. There are 15 residues in the CDR3. The DNA of the CDR3 is TGTGCCAGCAGCTTAGAGGGCCACAGGGGCTACGAGCAGTACTTC. It is translated as CASSLEGHRGYEQYF.

This clone was counted a single time. This sequence joins TRBV5-6 and TRBJ1-5; 9 bases fit TRBD1. Trimming cost V 5 bases and J 5 bases; bases outside gene matches: 5. The CDR3 loop spans 14 amino acids. The germline CDR1 and CDR2 sequences are SGHDT and YYEEEE. CDR3 DNA sequence: TGTGCCAGCAGTAGGACAGGGGACTATCAGCCCCAGCATTTT. Its translation: CASSRTGDYQPQHF. Complete variable domain (other parts from reference TRBV5-6 and TRBJ1-5): DAGVTQSPTHLIKTRGQQVTLRCSPKSGHDTVSWYQQALGQGPQFIFQYYEEEERQRGNFPDRFSGHQFPNYSSELNVNALLLGDSALYLCASSRTGDYQPQHFGDGTRLSIL.

The gene calls are TRBV9 and TRBJ1-1; no definite D call. The CDR3 extends over 14 amino acids. Germline CDR1 reads SGDLS; CDR2 reads YYNGEE. V lost 0 bases to trimming and J lost 0 bases, with 6 bases between them. This CDR3 reads CASSVGSMNTEAFF. The DNA for the CDR3 is TGTGCCAGCAGCGTAGGGAGCATGAACACTGAAGCTTTCTTT.

The chain is built from TRBV18 and TRBJ1-1; unclear D gene. The CDR3 covers 11 residues. Germline CDR1 is KGHSH and CDR2 is LQKENI. V was pared by 5 bases and J by 3 bases, with 4 bases between. The CDR3, as DNA: TGTGCCAGCTCAGCTGACACTGAAGCTTTCTTT. The encoded protein is CASSADTEAFF. Supplemented by reference TRBV18 and TRBJ1-1, the full variable domain reads NAGVMQNPRHLVRRRGQEARLRCSPMKGHSHVYWYRQLPEEGLKFMVYLQKENIIDESGMPKERFSAEFPKEGPSILRIQQVVRGDSAAYFCASSADTEAFFGQGTRLTVV.